These 21 T cell receptor beta chains were all obtained from the same sample, sequenced in a study of Tregs in tolerant kidney transplant recipients. This table comes from immunoSEQ multiplex PCR, and its TCRdb copy is limited to in-frame clones, with some not included. Here the sample spans some 88,000 clones, roughly 92% being singletons. The specimen sequenced was CD8+ T cells from blood. These receptors all come from a human donor in good health.

V usage is TRBV15 and J usage is TRBJ1-2; 9 nucleotides line up with TRBD1. After removal of 6 bases from V and 4 bases from J, the junction contained 6 bases not matched to a gene. The CDR3 contains 14 residues. CDR1 is LNHNV and CDR2 is YYDKDF in the germline V gene (reference sequence). The chain's CDR3 is CATRDTGGSYGYTF. For the CDR3, the DNA is TGTGCCACCAGAGATACAGGGGGCAGCTATGGCTACACCTTC.

The rearrangement joins TRBV15 to TRBJ2-5, with unresolved D. This CDR3 has 15 residues. V lost 0 bases, J lost 4 bases, and 12 bases lay in between. The germline V gene has CDR1 LNHNV and CDR2 YYDKDF (reference sequence). Written as DNA, the CDR3 is TGTGCCACCAGCAGAGATCAACAGCCGAGAGAGACCCAGTACTTC. Translated, it gives CATSRDQQPRETQYF.

The genes are TRBV10-2 and TRBJ2-3; 9 bases map to TRBD2. CDR3 length equals 15 residues. Trimming cost V 8 bases and J 4 bases; bases outside gene matches: 10. Germline CDR1 is WSHSY and CDR2 is SAAADI. The CDR3: CASSGSGRRADTQYF. CDR3 bases: TGCGCCAGCTCCGGGAGCGGGAGGAGGGCAGATACGCAGTATTTT.

This clone was recorded only once. The rearrangement uses TRBV7-9 and TRBJ1-1; no reliable D call. Trimming cost V 4 bases and J 0 bases, with 6 bases left between them. The CDR3 contains 13 residues. The germline gives CDR1 SEHNR, CDR2 FQNEAQ (reference sequence). CDR3 nucleotides: TGTGCCAGCAGCTCCATCATGAACACTGAAGCTTTCTTT. Amino acids: CASSSIMNTEAFF.

This rearrangement joins TRBV4-2 to TRBJ2-7; 9 nucleotides line up with TRBD2. Germline V gene sequence: CDR1 LGHNA, CDR2 YNFKEQ. V was pared by 1 base and J by 0 bases, with 4 bases of the junction left unmatched. The CDR3 is 16 residues long. The CDR3, as DNA: TGTGCCAGCAGCCAAGTTGCACTAGCGGGCTCCTACGAGCAGTACTTC. It translates to CASSQVALAGSYEQYF.

This chain uses TRBV6-5 with TRBJ2-2, with 11 positions matching TRBD2. The CDR3 consists of 16 residues. Per germline, CDR1 MNHEY and CDR2 SVGAGI. With V trimmed by 2 bases and J by 4 bases, 3 bases remained unmatched. In nucleotides, the CDR3 is TGTGCCAGCAGTTACATACTAGCGGGAGCCACCGGGGAGCTGTTTTTT. This sequence encodes CASSYILAGATGELFF.

J is TRBJ1-6 and V is TRBV6-5; 7 bases line up with TRBD1. The CDR3 is made up of 14 amino acids. Trimming took 6 bases from V and 7 from J; bases not matched to a gene: 6. Germline CDR1 is MNHEY and CDR2 is SVGAGI. This CDR3 reads CASRTTGRNSPLHF. The DNA for the CDR3 is TGTGCCAGCAGAACGACAGGGCGGAATTCACCCCTCCACTTT.

This rearrangement joins TRBV2 to TRBJ1-2; D is perhaps TRBD1 (5 bases). CDR3 length equals 12 residues. Trimming pared 10 bases from V and 5 bases from J, leaving 14 bases between. Germline V gives CDR1 SNHLY, CDR2 FYNNEI. The CDR3 nucleotides are TGTGCCACCACTGGGGGAAGGTATGGCTACACCTTC. The encoded protein is CATTGGRYGYTF.

A single count supports this clone. J is TRBJ2-5 and V is TRBV12-5; 10 bases align to TRBD2. Unmatched junction bases numbered 4, after V lost 1 base and J lost 5 bases. CDR3 size: 15 residues. Germline-derived CDR1 and CDR2 are LGHNT and FRNRAP. CDR3 sequence: CASGLGTSGRETQYF. CDR3 bases: TGTGCTAGTGGTTTGGGGACTAGCGGCCGGGAGACCCAGTACTTC.

Written as DNA, the CDR3 is TGTGCCAGCAGCAAAGTGGCAGGGCCCTATGGCTACACCTTC. It is translated as CASSKVAGPYGYTF. V gene TRBV21-1 combines with J gene TRBJ1-2; the DNA was not compared with TRBD1, the D call given in the table. TRBV21-1 is a recognized pseudogene. The CDR3 runs 14 residues.

The chain joins TRBV5-1 to TRBJ2-7; 7 bases agree with TRBD1. V lost 4 bases to trimming and J lost 7 bases; unmatched junction nucleotides: 11. Germline-derived CDR1 and CDR2 are SGHRS and YFSETQ. The CDR3 is 14 residues long. For the CDR3, the DNA is TGCGCCAGCAGCCCGGACAGGAAGGGGATAGAGCAGTACTTC. It translates to CASSPDRKGIEQYF.

The chain employs TRBV6-5 and TRBJ2-6; D gene unclear. V was trimmed by 2 bases and J by 3 bases, leaving 8 bases between them. This CDR3 is 15 amino acids long. The germline V gene encodes CDR1 MNHEY and CDR2 SVGAGI. The DNA of the CDR3 is TGTGCCAGCAGTTACCTACTCGGTGGGGCCAACGTCCTGACTTTC. This gives the protein CASSYLLGGANVLTF.

The chain employs TRBV7-6 and TRBJ2-2, with a tentative D call TRBD1 (6 bases). Per the germline V gene, CDR1 is SGHVS and CDR2 is FNYEAQ. This CDR3 is 15 amino acids long. V lost 1 base and J lost 7, with 13 bases in between. CDR3 DNA: TGTGCCAGCAGCTTAGACGCAGGGGCCGGCGGGGAGCTGTTTTTT. Translated: CASSLDAGAGGELFF.

In this sample, this clone turned up once. The chain uses TRBV27 and TRBJ2-5, with a weak D call TRBD2 (6 bases). The CDR3 has 14 residues. Trimming left V 0 bases short and J 5 bases short, with 10 bases between. Germline V gives CDR1 MNHEY, CDR2 SMNVEV (reference sequence). This CDR3 reads CASSLSMGRETQYF. In DNA form, the CDR3 reads TGTGCCAGCAGTTTATCGATGGGGAGGGAGACCCAGTACTTC.

The rearrangement links TRBV7-9 to TRBJ2-2, with D perhaps matching TRBD2 (6 bases). Deletions cut 4 bases from V and 6 bases from J, with 15 bases between. The CDR3 runs 15 residues. Germline V gives CDR1 SEHNR, CDR2 FQNEAQ (reference sequence). CDR3 amino acids: CASSSRERWSGELFF. CDR3 sequence (DNA): TGTGCCAGCAGCTCACGGGAGCGTTGGTCCGGGGAGCTGTTTTTT.

V usage is TRBV4-2 and J usage is TRBJ1-1; weak D call: TRBD1 (5 bases). The V gene lost 4 bases and the J gene lost 0 bases, with 12 bases spanning the gap. Germline values: CDR1 LGHNA, CDR2 YNFKEQ. The CDR3 length is 15 residues. The CDR3 reads CASSPGLAMNTEAFF. The CDR3 nucleotides are TGTGCCAGCAGCCCGGGACTGGCTATGAACACTGAAGCTTTCTTT.

The chain couples TRBV27 to TRBJ2-3; D tentatively fits TRBD1 or TRBD2 (5 bases each). The CDR3 covers 13 residues. Germline V gives CDR1 MNHEY, CDR2 SMNVEV (reference sequence). V was clipped by 4 bases and J by 5 bases, with 10 bases between them. The CDR3, as DNA: TGTGCCAGCAGTTCATTGGGGGTAGATACGCAGTATTTT. It encodes CASSSLGVDTQYF.

The V and J genes are TRBV6-6 and TRBJ1-5; tentatively, D is TRBD1 (5 bases). Trimming removed 0 bases at V and 11 bases at J, with 17 bases between. In germline, CDR1 is MNHNY, CDR2 SVGAGI (reference sequence). The CDR3 sequence is 15 residues long. The chain's CDR3 is CASSYSRASEGAQHF. The DNA for the CDR3 is TGTGCCAGCAGTTACTCAAGGGCCAGTGAAGGGGCCCAGCATTTT.

This clone was detected a few times. The V and J genes are TRBV27 and TRBJ2-7; D is ambiguous. Germline values: CDR1 MNHEY, CDR2 SMNVEV (reference sequence). Between the trimmed V and J ends, which lost 3 bases and 3 bases, there was a span of 9 bases. This CDR3 contains 13 residues. CDR3 nucleotide sequence: TGTGCCAGCAGTTTTGGGTTAGGCTACGAGCAGTACTTC. Amino acid sequence: CASSFGLGYEQYF.

The rearrangement links TRBV4-1 to TRBJ1-4; tentative D call: TRBD1 (5 bases). Germline lookup yields CDR1 MGHRA and CDR2 YSYEKL. V dropped 6 bases and J dropped 7 bases, with 24 bases sitting between them. This CDR3 is built from 17 residues. The chain's CDR3 is CASRPRFPGHLSEKLFF. Here the CDR3 DNA reads TGCGCCAGCAGGCCAAGGTTCCCTGGACACCTCAGTGAAAAACTGTTTTTT.

J is TRBJ1-4 and V is TRBV7-6; D remains unclear. The V end lost 8 bases, the J end lost 4 bases, and 14 bases lay between the germline ends. Per the germline V gene, CDR1 is SGHVS and CDR2 is FNYEAQ. The CDR3 loop spans 14 amino acids. The CDR3: CASAMRALNEKLFF. The CDR3 DNA is TGTGCCAGCGCAATGCGGGCTCTTAATGAAAAACTGTTTTTT.